The 21 T cell receptor beta chains presented below share a single source sample, sequenced in a study of identical twins. TCRdb re-called the 5' RACE reads with MiXCR, one entry per CDR3 protein. The table has about 720,000 distinct CDR3 sequences, approximately 18% seen once. In addition, the sample was reused for a study of T cells expressing NK-cell markers.

Sequencing was done on a sample of PBMCs. These TCRs come from a woman aged 18-29 years in good health.

The V gene is TRBV28, the J gene TRBJ2-7; tentative D call: TRBD2 (7 bases). V lost 0 bases to trimming and J lost 6 bases, with 15 bases between them. Germline V CDR1 and CDR2: MDHEN, SYDVKM. The CDR3 covers 15 residues. DNA of the CDR3: TGTGCCAGCAGTTTATGGGCAGGGGAGGGAAGCGAGCAGTACTTC. It specifies CASSLWAGEGSEQYF.

The chain joins TRBV20-1 to TRBJ2-3; weak D call: TRBD2 (5 bases). Per germline, CDR1 DFQATT and CDR2 SNEGSKA (reference sequence). V lost 5 bases, J lost 0 bases, and 18 bases lay in between. The CDR3 loop spans 16 amino acids. The CDR3 reads CSAPTRPGISTDTQYF. CDR3 bases: TGCAGTGCTCCCACTAGGCCCGGCATTAGCACAGATACGCAGTATTTT.

This clonotype was seen a handful of times. The rearrangement joins TRBV20-1 to TRBJ2-1; maybe TRBD1 (6 bases). This CDR3 is 18 amino acids long. The germline V gene has CDR1 DFQATT and CDR2 SNEGSKA (reference sequence). The V end lost 0 bases, the J end lost 5 bases, and 23 bases lay between the germline ends. For the CDR3, the DNA is TGCAGTGCTAGAGACCGCCACGACGGGACACACCCCGACAATGAGCAGTTCTTC. As protein: CSARDRHDGTHPDNEQFF.

This clonotype was seen only a few times. The gene calls are TRBV5-4 and TRBJ2-3, with 11 bases fitting TRBD1. The junction had 10 bases not matched to a gene; V was cut back by 5 bases and J by 5 bases. CDR1 and CDR2 from the germline V gene are SGHNT and YYREEE (reference sequence). The CDR3 sequence is 16 residues long. CDR3 DNA: TGTGCCAGCAGTTCTTCACCGGGACAGGGGGGAGATACGCAGTATTTT. It encodes CASSSSPGQGGDTQYF.

CDR3 residues: CASSPRGEGHGYTF. In DNA, the CDR3 is TGTGCCAGCAGTCCCCGCGGGGAGGGCCATGGCTACACCTTC. The V and J genes are TRBV6-1 and TRBJ1-2; D is ambiguous. The CDR3 is 14 residues long. Per germline, CDR1 MNHNS and CDR2 SASEGT. Trimming cost V 5 bases and J 6 bases, with 16 bases left between them.

This chain joins TRBV6-5 and TRBJ2-4; TRBD2 matches 7 bases. From germline, CDR1 is MNHEY and CDR2 SVGAGI. The CDR3 contains 14 residues. The J segment lost 7 bases and the V segment lost 4 bases, leaving 7 bases of the junction unmatched. The DNA for the CDR3 is TGTGCCAGCAGTTTCTTAGCGGGTACGAACATTCAGTACTTC. As protein: CASSFLAGTNIQYF.

This chain links TRBV20-1 with TRBJ1-1; the D gene is possibly TRBD1 (5 bases). Trimming removed 6 bases at V and 5 bases at J, with 16 bases between. There are 13 residues in the CDR3. Germline CDR1 DFQATT, CDR2 SNEGSKA (reference sequence). The CDR3 DNA reads TGCAGTGCCTGGGACTGGCGAGAAACTGAAGCTTTCTTT. Its protein product is CSAWDWRETEAFF.

The chain carries TRBV20-1 and TRBJ2-2, with 13 nucleotides matching TRBD2. Germline CDR1 and CDR2: DFQATT and SNEGSKA (reference sequence). The CDR3 contains 16 residues. Unmatched junction bases numbered 4, after V lost 1 base and J lost 5 bases. For the CDR3, the DNA is TGCAGTGCTAGAGGGGGACTAGCGGGATATACCGGGGAGCTGTTTTTT. Translation gives CSARGGLAGYTGELFF.

V gene TRBV5-5 combines with J gene TRBJ2-1; D call uncertain. The CDR3 runs 13 residues. The V gene's germline CDR1 is SGHKS and CDR2 YYEKEE (reference sequence). Trimming took off 0 bases at V and 7 bases at J, with 8 bases between the two ends. The CDR3 nucleotides read TGTGCCAGCAGCTTGGGGAGTTGGAATGAGCAGTTCTTC. It encodes CASSLGSWNEQFF.

The V call is TRBV20-1, the J call TRBJ2-1, with D unclear. Germline CDR1 and CDR2: DFQATT and SNEGSKA (reference sequence). The CDR3 loop spans 15 amino acids. Trimming left V 4 bases short and J 0 bases short, with 13 bases between. CDR3 loop: CSAILLGFSYNEQFF. DNA of the CDR3: TGCAGTGCTATCCTCCTGGGTTTCTCCTACAATGAGCAGTTCTTC.

This clonotype appeared a few times. This chain links TRBV12-3 or TRBV12-4 with TRBJ1-6; no clear D. V was shortened by 4 bases and J by 7 bases, with 20 bases between the two germline ends. The CDR3 has 17 residues. The CDR3 loop is CASSSSAGPTINSPLHF. The CDR3 region has the DNA TGTGCCAGCAGTTCCTCGGCAGGACCCACGATAAATTCACCCCTCCACTTT.

Only a few counts were recorded for this clonotype. The chain is built from TRBV29-1 and TRBJ2-3; tentative D call: TRBD1 (6 bases). This CDR3 has 13 residues. With 0 bases removed from V and 4 bases from J, the gap between germline ends came to 8 bases. From germline, CDR1 is SQVTM and CDR2 ANQGSEA. CDR3 sequence reads: CSVEEGTPDTQYF. CDR3 DNA sequence: TGCAGCGTTGAAGAGGGGACACCAGATACGCAGTATTTT.

This chain joins TRBV29-1 and TRBJ1-1, with D possibly matching TRBD1 (5 bases). Germline V gene lookup returns CDR1 SQVTM and CDR2 ANQGSEA. The V end lost 1 base, the J end lost 10 bases, and 10 bases lay between the germline ends. CDR3 length equals 11 residues. The chain's CDR3 is CSVEAGAVAFF. In DNA, the CDR3 is TGCAGCGTTGAAGCCGGGGCTGTAGCTTTCTTT.

CDR3 sequence reads: CASRGLVGANVLTF. CDR3 in DNA: TGTGCCAGCAGAGGGTTGGTTGGGGCCAACGTCCTGACTTTC. This sequence joins TRBV6-1 and TRBJ2-6; D gene ambiguous. V was pared by 6 bases and J by 3 bases, with 9 bases between. CDR1 MNHNS and CDR2 SASEGT come from the germline V gene. This CDR3 is 14 amino acids long.

Only a few counts were recorded for this clonotype. The chain recombines TRBV20-1 with TRBJ2-1, with D uncertain. The germline V and J ends were trimmed by 0 bases and 2 bases, with 8 bases remaining between them. The germline V gene has CDR1 DFQATT and CDR2 SNEGSKA (reference sequence). The CDR3 sequence is 14 residues long. CDR3 in amino acids: CSAREATTYNEQFF. CDR3 sequence (DNA): TGCAGTGCTAGAGAGGCGACCACCTACAATGAGCAGTTCTTC.

This clonotype was found a few times. The V gene is TRBV5-6, the J gene TRBJ2-5, with TRBD2 matching over 14 bases. The germline gives CDR1 SGHDT, CDR2 YYEEEE. The CDR3 extends over 18 amino acids. Trimming took 2 bases from V and 2 from J; bases not matched to a gene: 8. The CDR3 protein is CASSLPGLAGVVQETQYF. In nucleotides, the CDR3 is TGTGCCAGCAGCTTACCGGGACTAGCGGGAGTTGTACAAGAGACCCAGTACTTC.

The chain joins TRBV2 to TRBJ2-1, with 7 bases identical to TRBD2. With 6 bases clipped from V and 15 bases from J, the junction kept 14 bases outside the gene matches. CDR3 length: 13 amino acids. In germline, CDR1 is SNHLY, CDR2 FYNNEI. CDR3 nucleotide sequence: TGTGCCAGCAGACCTATTGGGGGGGGAGGCCCGTTCTTC. The encoded protein is CASRPIGGGGPFF.

The chain has TRBV5-8 and TRBJ2-1; D is uncertain. The CDR3 has 14 residues. V lost 0 bases and J 4 bases, leaving 8 bases between the germline ends. Per germline, CDR1 SGHTS and CDR2 YDEGEE. Here the CDR3 DNA reads TGTGCCAGCAGCTTGGCCCCCAGTTACAATGAGCAGTTCTTC. Amino acid sequence: CASSLAPSYNEQFF.

V gene TRBV12-3 or TRBV12-4 combines with J gene TRBJ1-1; D not resolved. Trimming pared 6 bases from V and 4 bases from J, leaving 9 bases between. The CDR3 consists of 12 residues. The CDR3 region is CASSIRGTEAFF. The DNA of the CDR3 is TGTGCCAGCAGCATCAGAGGCACTGAAGCTTTCTTT.

The V and J genes are TRBV18 and TRBJ2-1; D may be TRBD2 (5 bases). This CDR3 is 14 amino acids long. Looked up from germline, CDR1 is KGHSH and CDR2 is LQKENI. Trimming took off 2 bases at V and 7 bases at J, with 12 bases between the two ends. The CDR3 is CASSPVNRGNEQFF. CDR3 in DNA: TGTGCCAGCTCACCAGTAAATCGAGGGAATGAGCAGTTCTTC.

This clonotype showed up just a few times. The chain employs TRBV5-1 and TRBJ2-1; perhaps TRBD2 as D (7 bases). V lost 1 base, J lost 0 bases, and 11 bases lay in between. This CDR3 spans 16 amino acids. Per germline, CDR1 SGHRS and CDR2 YFSETQ. The CDR3 bases are TGCGCCAGCAGCTTGAGGGGGGGGAGCTCCTACAATGAGCAGTTCTTC. Protein product: CASSLRGGSSYNEQFF.